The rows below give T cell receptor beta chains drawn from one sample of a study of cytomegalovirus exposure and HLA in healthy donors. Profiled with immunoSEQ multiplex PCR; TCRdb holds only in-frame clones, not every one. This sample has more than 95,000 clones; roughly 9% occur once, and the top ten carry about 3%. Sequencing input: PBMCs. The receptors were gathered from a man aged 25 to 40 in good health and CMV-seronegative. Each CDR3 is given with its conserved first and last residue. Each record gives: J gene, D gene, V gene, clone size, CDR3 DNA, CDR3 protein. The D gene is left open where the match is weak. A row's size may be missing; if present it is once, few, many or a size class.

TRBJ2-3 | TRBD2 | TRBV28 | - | TGTGCCACCGAGACACTAGCGGGAGTGGGAGATACGCAGTATTTT | CATETLAGVGDTQYF
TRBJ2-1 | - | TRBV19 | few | TGTGCCAGTAGTATTGGGAGCCGGAGCTCCTACAATGAGCAGTTCTTC | CASSIGSRSSYNEQFF
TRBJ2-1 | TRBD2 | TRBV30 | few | TGTGCCTGGGGGACTAGCGGGGGCTCCTACAATGAGCAGTTCTTC | CAWGTSGGSYNEQFF
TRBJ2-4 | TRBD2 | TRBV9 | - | TGTGCCAGCAGCCGCCAAGGACTAGCGGGGGATCTAGCCAAAAACATTCAGTACTTC | CASSRQGLAGDLAKNIQYF
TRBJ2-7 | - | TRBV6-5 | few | TGTGCCTGCCACAGTCGTGGTACCCACGAGCAGTACTTC | CACHSRGTHEQYF
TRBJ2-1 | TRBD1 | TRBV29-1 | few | TGCAGCGGAGGACAGGGGTTTAGCAATGAGCAGTTCTTC | CSGGQGFSNEQFF
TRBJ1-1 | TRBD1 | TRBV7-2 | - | TGTGCCAGCAGCCTAAGACAGGGCACTGAAGCTTTCTTT | CASSLRQGTEAFF
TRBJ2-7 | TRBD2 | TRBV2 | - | TGTGCCAGCAGCCCCCCAAGCGGGAGTAGGACCTACGAGCAGTACTTC | CASSPPSGSRTYEQYF
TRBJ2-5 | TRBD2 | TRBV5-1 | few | TGCGCCAGCAGCTCTGGCACTAGCGGGACGGTGACCCAGTACTTC | CASSSGTSGTVTQYF
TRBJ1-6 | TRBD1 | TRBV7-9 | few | TGTGCCAGCAGCTTATTCCAGGGGGCTGGTTCACCCCTCCACTTT | CASSLFQGAGSPLHF
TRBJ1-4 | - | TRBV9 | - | TGTGCCAGCAGCGCCTTCAAAGCGTTTAATGAAAAACTGTTTTTT | CASSAFKAFNEKLFF
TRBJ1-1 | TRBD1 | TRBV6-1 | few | TGTGCCAGCAGTGGCTGGACAGGCACTGAAGCTTTCTTT | CASSGWTGTEAFF
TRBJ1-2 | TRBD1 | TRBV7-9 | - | TGTGCCAGCAGCTTAGGGGCAGGGGGCTATGGCTACACCTTC | CASSLGAGGYGYTF
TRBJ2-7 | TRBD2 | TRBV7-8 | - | TGTGCCAGCAGCTTAATGGCTAGCGGGACCTCCTACGAGCAGTACTTC | CASSLMASGTSYEQYF
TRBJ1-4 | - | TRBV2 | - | TGTGCCAGCAGGAGTGGAGATGAAAAACTGTTTTTT | CASRSGDEKLFF
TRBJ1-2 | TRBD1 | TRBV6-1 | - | TGTGCCAGCAGGAGGGACAGGGAAGAGATTTTTGGCTACACCTTC | CASRRDREEIFGYTF
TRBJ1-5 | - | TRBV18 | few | TGTGCCAGCTCACCACTTGCGGGACAGCCCCAGCATTTT | CASSPLAGQPQHF
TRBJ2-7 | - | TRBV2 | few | TGTGCCAGCAGTGAAGGGGAGGATTACGAGCAGTACTTC | CASSEGEDYEQYF
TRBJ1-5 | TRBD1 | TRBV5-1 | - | TGCGCCAGCAGCTTTACAGGGGCGGGTCAGCCCCAGCATTTT | CASSFTGAGQPQHF
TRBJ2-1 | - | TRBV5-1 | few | TGCGCCAGCAGCTTGGTGCGAAGCTCCTACAATGAGCAGTTCTTC | CASSLVRSSYNEQFF
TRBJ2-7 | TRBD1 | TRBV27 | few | TGTGCCAGCAGTTTCTCGCCCCGGACAGGGGGCGCCGAGCAGTACTTC | CASSFSPRTGGAEQYF
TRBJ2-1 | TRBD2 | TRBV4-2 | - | TGTGCCAGCAGCCAAGTACTAGCGGGGGGGTCCTACAATGAGCAGTTCTTC | CASSQVLAGGSYNEQFF
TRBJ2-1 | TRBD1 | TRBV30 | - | TGTGCCTGGAGAAAAACAGGGGGTCCTAGCTCCTACAATGAGCAGTTCTTC | CAWRKTGGPSSYNEQFF
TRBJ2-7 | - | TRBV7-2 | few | TGTGCCAGCAGCTTCCTCGGGAGTGGCCGCTACGAGCAGTACTTC | CASSFLGSGRYEQYF
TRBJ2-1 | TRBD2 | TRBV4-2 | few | TGTGCCAGCAGCCAAGTAGCGGGAGTCTTCAATGAGCAGTTCTTC | CASSQVAGVFNEQFF
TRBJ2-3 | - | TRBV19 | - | TGTGCCAGTAGTCAGGACTATCGCACAGATACGCAGTATTTT | CASSQDYRTDTQYF
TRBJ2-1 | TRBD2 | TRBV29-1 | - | TGCAGCGTCCGAGCGGGGGGCGAATACAATGAGCAGTTCTTC | CSVRAGGEYNEQFF
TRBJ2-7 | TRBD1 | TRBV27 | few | TGTGCCAGCAGTTTACGGGACAGCTACGAGCAGTACTTC | CASSLRDSYEQYF
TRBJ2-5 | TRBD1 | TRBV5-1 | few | TGCGCCAGCAGCTTGGGGGGACAGGGTCTTCAGGCCCAGTACTTC | CASSLGGQGLQAQYF
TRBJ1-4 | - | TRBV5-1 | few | TGCGCCAGCAGCGCGGGGGACTCAAATGAAAAACTGTTTTTT | CASSAGDSNEKLFF
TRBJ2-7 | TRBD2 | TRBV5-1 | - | TGCGCCAGCAGCTTGGGGACTAGAGGGGCCTACGAGCAGTACTTC | CASSLGTRGAYEQYF
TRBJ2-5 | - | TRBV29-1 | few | TGCAGCGTTGGACAGGACCTCCGAGAGACCCAGTACTTC | CSVGQDLRETQYF
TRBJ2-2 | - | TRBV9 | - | TGTGCCAGCAGCGCGGACAGTAAGTTAACCGGGGAGCTGTTTTTT | CASSADSKLTGELFF
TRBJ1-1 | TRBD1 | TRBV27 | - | TGTGCCAGCAGTTTAGACAGGGGGAACACTGAAGCTTTCTTT | CASSLDRGNTEAFF
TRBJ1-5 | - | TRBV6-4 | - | TGTGCCAGCAGTGACTCTGCAGGGGGCAATCAGCCCCAGCATTTT | CASSDSAGGNQPQHF
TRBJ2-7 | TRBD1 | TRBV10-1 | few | TGCGCCACACAACCTGGGACAGGCCCCTACGAGCAGTACTTC | CATQPGTGPYEQYF